These 10 T cell receptor beta chains share one sample of origin, sequenced in a study of cytomegalovirus exposure and HLA in healthy donors. 13 Jbeta primers and 60 Vbeta primers were used for the PCR. Here immunoSEQ multiplex PCR was the method, and the copy in TCRdb shows in-frame clones only, minus some. This table holds 95,000 to 150,000 clones. The sequenced sample consisted of PBMCs. The origin of the receptors is a man aged 18 to 30 in good health and CMV-seronegative.

The J gene is TRBJ1-2, the V gene TRBV11-2; 9 nucleotides line up with TRBD1. Germline V gene lookup returns CDR1 SGHAT and CDR2 FQNNGV. This CDR3 has 18 residues. V shed 5 bases, J shed 8 bases, and the junction held 21 bases outside the gene matches. The CDR3 DNA reads as TGTGCCAGCAGCGTGAGGGACAGGGCTACCCGTGGGCTAGAAGGCTACACCTTC. Translating gives CASSVRDRATRGLEGYTF.

The chain carries TRBV28 and TRBJ1-1, with 7 bases identical to TRBD1. CDR1 and CDR2 from the germline V gene are MDHEN and SYDVKM. The V segment lost 6 bases and the J segment 1 base; nucleotides outside the gene matches: 5. This CDR3 has 14 residues. The CDR3 coding sequence is TGTGCCAGCAGGACACAGGGGCGGAACACTGAAGCTTTCTTT. Encoded protein: CASRTQGRNTEAFF.

To note about this clone: This same CDR3 is encoded by further DNA sequences in the sample. The rearrangement links TRBV6-5 to TRBJ1-6; 9 bases align to TRBD1. This CDR3 comprises 14 residues. Germline V gene data show CDR1 as MNHEY and CDR2 as SVGAGI. V dropped 6 bases and J dropped 7; count of bases not matched to a gene: 4. In nucleotides, the CDR3 is TGTGCCAGCAGCAGGACAGGGGTAAATTCACCCCTCCACTTT. Protein sequence: CASSRTGVNSPLHF.

This chain uses TRBV5-1 with TRBJ2-3, with 9 bases fitting TRBD2. There are 15 residues in the CDR3. The V segment lost 3 bases and the J segment 2 bases; nucleotides outside the gene matches: 4. Germline CDR1 SGHRS, CDR2 YFSETQ. The CDR3: CASSSEGLATDTQYF. The CDR3 DNA follows: TGCGCCAGCAGCTCCGAGGGACTAGCCACAGATACGCAGTATTTT.

The chain recombines TRBV6-5 with TRBJ2-2, with TRBD2 as a possible D gene (5 bases). The CDR3 runs 16 residues. CDR1 and CDR2 from the germline V gene are MNHEY and SVGAGI. Trimming took 2 bases from V and 4 from J, leaving 14 bases between them. CDR3 in DNA: TGTGCCAGCAGTTACGCGGCGGGTCGGGCCACCGGGGAGCTGTTTTTT. Translation: CASSYAAGRATGELFF.

V is TRBV18 and J is TRBJ2-7, with D uncertain. Germline values: CDR1 KGHSH, CDR2 LQKENI. The CDR3 has 15 residues. Trimming shortened V by 8 bases and J by 2 bases, and 19 bases separated the two germline ends. CDR3: CASTPLGSTAYEQYF. CDR3 nucleotide sequence: TGTGCCAGCACGCCCCTCGGGTCGACCGCCTACGAGCAGTACTTC.

V usage is TRBV11-2 and J usage is TRBJ2-3; D is possibly TRBD1 (6 bases). With 0 bases removed from V and 1 base from J, the gap between germline ends came to 14 bases. There are 17 residues in the CDR3. Germline CDR1 reads SGHAT; CDR2 reads FQNNGV. CDR3 sequence (DNA): TGTGCCAGCAGCTTAGATCCAGGGGTCGGGGGCACAGATACGCAGTATTTT. Its translation is CASSLDPGVGGTDTQYF.

The chain recombines TRBV2 with TRBJ2-3; no clear D. This CDR3 spans 13 amino acids. CDR1 and CDR2 (germline): SNHLY, FYNNEI. Trimming took off 4 bases at V and 10 bases at J, with 15 bases between the two ends. DNA for the CDR3: TGTGCCAGCAGTGCTGGGCCCCAGATCGCGCAGTATTTT. It specifies CASSAGPQIAQYF.

The chain is built from TRBV5-1 and TRBJ2-3; the match to TRBD2 covers 7 bases. Looked up from germline, CDR1 is SGHRS and CDR2 is YFSETQ. CDR3 length: 14 amino acids. With 7 bases clipped from V and 6 bases from J, the junction kept 11 bases outside the gene matches. The CDR3 DNA reads TGCGCCAGCGGCCCGACGGGACTATTTGATACGCAGTATTTT. Its protein product is CASGPTGLFDTQYF.

The V call is TRBV5-1, the J call TRBJ1-1; D call uncertain. CDR1 is SGHRS, CDR2 YFSETQ, per germline. CDR3 length: 15 residues. The V end was cut by 0 bases, the J end by 0 bases, with 9 bases between. The CDR3 DNA is TGCGCCAGCAGCTTGGCCGGGGTGATGAACACTGAAGCTTTCTTT. Its translation is CASSLAGVMNTEAFF.